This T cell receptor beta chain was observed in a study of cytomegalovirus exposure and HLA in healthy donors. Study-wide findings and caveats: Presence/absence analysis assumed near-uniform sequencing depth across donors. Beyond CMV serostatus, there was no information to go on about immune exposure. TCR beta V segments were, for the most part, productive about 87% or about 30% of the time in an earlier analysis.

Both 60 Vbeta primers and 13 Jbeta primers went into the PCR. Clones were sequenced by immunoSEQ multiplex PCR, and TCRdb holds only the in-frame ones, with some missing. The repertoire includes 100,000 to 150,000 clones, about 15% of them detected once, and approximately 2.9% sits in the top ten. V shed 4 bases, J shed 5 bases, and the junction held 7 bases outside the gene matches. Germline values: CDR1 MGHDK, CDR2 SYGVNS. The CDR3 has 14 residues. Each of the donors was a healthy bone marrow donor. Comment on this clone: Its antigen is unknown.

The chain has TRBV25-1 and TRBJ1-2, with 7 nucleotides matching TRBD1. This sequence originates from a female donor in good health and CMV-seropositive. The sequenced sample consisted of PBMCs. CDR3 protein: CASSVTGTWYGYTF. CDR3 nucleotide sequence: TGTGCCAGCAGTGTGACAGGGACGTGGTATGGCTACACCTTC.